These 11 T cell receptor beta chains were sequenced from one sample in a study of blood T cell repertoires in COVID-19. Using immunoSEQ multiplex PCR, the repertoire was profiled, and TCRdb retains in-frame clones only, with some absent. The sample contains roughly 26,000 clones, roughly 80% of which appear only once. The sample taken for sequencing was peripheral blood. These TCRs come from a human donor in a cohort sampled during active COVID-19.

The gene calls are TRBV9 and TRBJ1-2, with 7 bases identical to TRBD1. The CDR3 runs to 15 residues. Trimming cost V 4 bases and J 8 bases; bases outside gene matches: 14. Per the germline V gene, CDR1 is SGDLS and CDR2 is YYNGEE. DNA for the CDR3: TGTGCCAGCAGCCCGACCCCCGGCAGGGGGGAAGGCTACACCTTC. It encodes CASSPTPGRGEGYTF.

The chain recombines TRBV4-1 with TRBJ2-7, with a tentative D call TRBD2 (5 bases). The germline gives CDR1 MGHRA, CDR2 YSYEKL. The CDR3 runs 16 residues. Trimming cost V 4 bases and J 0 bases, with 16 bases left between them. The CDR3 sequence: CASSLTLDSSSYEQYF. In DNA, the CDR3 is TGCGCCAGCAGCCTTACCCTGGACTCGAGCTCCTACGAGCAGTACTTC.

This clone was detected only once. The chain links TRBV7-2 to TRBJ1-2, with D hard to call. The CDR3 has 11 residues. Looked up from germline, CDR1 is SGHTA and CDR2 is FQGNSA. V was shortened by 4 bases and J by 3 bases, with 3 bases between the two germline ends. CDR3 loop: CASSSDYGYTF. The CDR3, as DNA: TGTGCCAGCAGCTCCGACTATGGCTACACCTTC. Full variable domain (remainder filled in from reference TRBV7-2 and TRBJ1-2): GAGVSQSPSNKVTEKGKDVELRCDPISGHTALYWYRQSLGQGLEFLIYFQGNSAPDKSGLPSDRFSAERTGGSVSTLTIQRTQQEDSAVYLCASSSDYGYTFGSGTRLTVV.

V is TRBV27 and J is TRBJ1-2, with 8 bases matching TRBD1. The CDR3 length is 11 residues. Germline V CDR1 and CDR2: MNHEY, SMNVEV (reference sequence). V dropped 10 bases and J dropped 8; count of bases not matched to a gene: 6. Here the CDR3 reads CATYRGGGYTF. The CDR3 DNA follows: TGTGCCACCTACAGGGGGGGCGGCTACACCTTC.

The chain has TRBV7-9 and TRBJ2-5; TRBD2 matches 9 bases. Germline assignment: CDR1 SEHNR and CDR2 FQNEAQ (reference sequence). This CDR3 has 14 residues. Unmatched junction bases numbered 10, after V lost 10 bases and J lost 4 bases. CDR3 sequence: CAIPPRGGGETQYF. The CDR3 DNA sequence: TGTGCCATCCCACCGCGGGGGGGAGGAGAGACCCAGTACTTC.

J is TRBJ2-1 and V is TRBV28; 8 bases are a match to TRBD2. The germline V gene has CDR1 MDHEN and CDR2 SYDVKM. Trimming removed 2 bases from V and 4 bases from J; junction bases left unmatched: 16. The CDR3 is 19 residues long. CDR3 DNA sequence: TGTGCCAGCAGTTTAATCGGATATTACACGGGGGGGCAATACAATGAGCAGTTCTTC. Translated, it gives CASSLIGYYTGGQYNEQFF.

The rearrangement joins TRBV6-2 or TRBV6-3 to TRBJ2-6; weak D call: TRBD2 (6 bases). CDR1 is MNHEY and CDR2 is SVGEGT in the germline V gene. The CDR3 spans 16 residues. V was trimmed by 5 bases and J by 2 bases, leaving 13 bases between them. In DNA, the CDR3 is TGTGCCAGCAGTACCGGGGGAGAGGCTGGGGCCAACGTCCTGACTTTC. It codes for CASSTGGEAGANVLTF.

This sequence joins TRBV6-5 and TRBJ1-6, with 8 bases lining up with TRBD1. The CDR3 is 15 residues long. Germline V CDR1 and CDR2: MNHEY, SVGAGI. Germline trimming cut 6 bases from V and 10 bases from J; bases unmatched to any gene: 11. CDR3 nucleotides: TGTGCCAGCAGGGGAAGACAGGGGTCGAGCTCACCCCTCCACTTT. Residues: CASRGRQGSSSPLHF.

The chain employs TRBV7-2 and TRBJ2-2, with unresolved D. Trimming pared 2 bases from V and 7 bases from J, leaving 17 bases between. In germline, CDR1 is SGHTA, CDR2 FQGNSA. The CDR3 totals 16 residues. CDR3 sequence (DNA): TGTGCCAGCAGCTTACAACGAGATCCTAGGTACGGGGAGCTGTTTTTT. As protein: CASSLQRDPRYGELFF.

The sample holds a few counts of this clone. The chain employs TRBV19 and TRBJ1-5; 9 bases line up with TRBD1. This CDR3 has 14 residues. Germline CDR1 LNHDA, CDR2 SQIVND (reference sequence). V lost 4 bases and J lost 7; bases outside the gene matches: 5. This chain's CDR3 is CASSTTGGWQPQHF. CDR3 bases: TGTGCCAGTAGTACCACAGGGGGCTGGCAGCCCCAGCATTTT.

This clone appeared a single time. The chain recombines TRBV7-8 with TRBJ1-5; 7 nucleotides align to TRBD1. The junction had 7 bases not matched to a gene; V was cut back by 5 bases and J by 3 bases. This CDR3 spans 15 amino acids. The V gene's germline CDR1 is SGHVS and CDR2 FQNEAQ. The DNA for the CDR3 is TGTGCCAGCAGCCCGGGACAGAGACCCAATCAGCCCCAGCATTTT. The encoded protein is CASSPGQRPNQPQHF. Based on the CDR3 plus reference TRBV7-8 and TRBJ1-5, the full variable domain is GAGVSQSPRYKVAKRGQDVALRCDPISGHVSLFWYQQALGQGPEFLTYFQNEAQLDKSGLPSDRFFAERPEGSVSTLKIQRTQQEDSAVYLCASSPGQRPNQPQHFGDGTRLSIL.